This TCR beta chain was retrieved from a study of blood T cell repertoires in COVID-19. Participants were aged roughly 18 to 90 years from around 26 US areas. TCRdb keeps only in-frame clones here, not all; method: immunoSEQ multiplex PCR. In the table there are a few hundred thousand clones, roughly nine tenths of which are singletons. The CDR3 contains 17 residues. Trimming cost V 4 bases and J 0 bases; bases outside gene matches: 7. CDR1 and CDR2 (germline): SGHRS, YFSETQ. The chain joins TRBV5-1 to TRBJ2-6; 7 bases map to TRBD1. The specimen was PBMCs or T cells enriched from blood (not recorded which). The receptor was derived from a human donor in a cohort exposed to, infected with or recovered from COVID-19 (not recorded which). The donor label of this sample is uncertain. CDR3 nucleotide sequence: TGCGCCAGCAGCCCTGGGACAGAAAACTCTGGGGCCAACGTCCTGACTTTC. Amino acid sequence: CASSPGTENSGANVLTF.